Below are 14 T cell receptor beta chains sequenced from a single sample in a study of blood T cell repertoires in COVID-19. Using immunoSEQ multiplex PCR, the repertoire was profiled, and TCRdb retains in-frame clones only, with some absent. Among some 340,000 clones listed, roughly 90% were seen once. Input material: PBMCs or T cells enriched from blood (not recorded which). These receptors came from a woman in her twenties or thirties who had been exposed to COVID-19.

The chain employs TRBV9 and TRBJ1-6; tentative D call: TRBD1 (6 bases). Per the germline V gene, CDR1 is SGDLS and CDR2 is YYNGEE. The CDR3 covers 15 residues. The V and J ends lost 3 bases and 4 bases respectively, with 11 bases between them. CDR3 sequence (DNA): TGTGCCAGCAGCGCCGAGGGGGTTTATAATTCACCCCTCCACTTT. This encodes CASSAEGVYNSPLHF.

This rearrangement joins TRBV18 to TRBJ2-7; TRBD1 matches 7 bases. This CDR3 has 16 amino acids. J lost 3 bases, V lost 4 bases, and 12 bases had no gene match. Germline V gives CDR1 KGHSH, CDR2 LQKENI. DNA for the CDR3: TGTGCCAGCTCACGACCGGGTGGGACAGCCAGCTACGAGCAGTACTTC. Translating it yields CASSRPGGTASYEQYF.

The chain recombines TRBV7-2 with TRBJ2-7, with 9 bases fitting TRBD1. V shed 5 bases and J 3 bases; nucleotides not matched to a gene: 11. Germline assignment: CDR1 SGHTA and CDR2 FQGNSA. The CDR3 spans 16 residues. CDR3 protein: CASSRGPGQGGYEQYF. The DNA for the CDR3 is TGTGCCAGCAGCCGGGGGCCGGGACAGGGTGGCTACGAGCAGTACTTC.

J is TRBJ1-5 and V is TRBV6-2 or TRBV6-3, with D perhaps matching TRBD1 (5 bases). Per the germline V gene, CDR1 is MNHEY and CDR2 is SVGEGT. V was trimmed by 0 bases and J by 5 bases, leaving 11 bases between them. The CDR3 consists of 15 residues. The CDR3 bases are TGTGCCAGCAGTTACTCGACAGAGTACCATCAGCCCCAGCATTTT. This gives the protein CASSYSTEYHQPQHF.

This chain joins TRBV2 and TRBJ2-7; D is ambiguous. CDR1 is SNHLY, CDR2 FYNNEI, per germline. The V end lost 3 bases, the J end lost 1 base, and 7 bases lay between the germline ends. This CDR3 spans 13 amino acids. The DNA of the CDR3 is TGTGCCAGCAGTGACAGTCAGTCCTACGAGCAGTACTTC. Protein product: CASSDSQSYEQYF. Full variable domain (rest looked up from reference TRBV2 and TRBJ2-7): EPEVTQTPSHQVTQMGQEVILRCVPISNHLYFYWYRQILGQKVEFLVSFYNNEISEKSEIFDDQFSVERPDGSNFTLKIRSTKLEDSAMYFCASSDSQSYEQYFGPGTRLTVT.

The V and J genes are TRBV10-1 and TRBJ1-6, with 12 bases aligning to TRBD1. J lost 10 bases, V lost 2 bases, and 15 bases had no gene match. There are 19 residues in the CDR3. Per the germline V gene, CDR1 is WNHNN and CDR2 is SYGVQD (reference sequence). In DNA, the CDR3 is TGCGCCAGCAGTGAGCCACCCAGGGGACAGGGGGCCTCGTTGTCACCCCTCCACTTT. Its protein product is CASSEPPRGQGASLSPLHF.

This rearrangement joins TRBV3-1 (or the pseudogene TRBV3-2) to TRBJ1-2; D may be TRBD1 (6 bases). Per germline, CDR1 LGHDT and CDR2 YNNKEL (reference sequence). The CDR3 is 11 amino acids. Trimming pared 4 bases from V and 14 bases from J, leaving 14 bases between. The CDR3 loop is CASSRTDAPTF. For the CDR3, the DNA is TGTGCCAGCAGCCGGACAGATGCTCCTACCTTC.

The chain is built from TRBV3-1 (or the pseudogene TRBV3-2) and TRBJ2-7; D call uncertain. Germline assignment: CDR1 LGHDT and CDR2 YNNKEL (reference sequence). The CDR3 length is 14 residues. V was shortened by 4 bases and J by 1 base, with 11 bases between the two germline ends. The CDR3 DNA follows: TGTGCCAGCAGCCCTCTACGCCAATCCTACGAGCAGTACTTC. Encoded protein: CASSPLRQSYEQYF.

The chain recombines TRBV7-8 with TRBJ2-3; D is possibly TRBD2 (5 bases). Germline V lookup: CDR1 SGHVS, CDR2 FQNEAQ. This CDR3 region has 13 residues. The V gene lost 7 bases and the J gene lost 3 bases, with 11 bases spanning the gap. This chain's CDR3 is CASTRTRTDTQYF. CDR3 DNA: TGTGCCAGCACCCGAACTAGAACAGATACGCAGTATTTT.

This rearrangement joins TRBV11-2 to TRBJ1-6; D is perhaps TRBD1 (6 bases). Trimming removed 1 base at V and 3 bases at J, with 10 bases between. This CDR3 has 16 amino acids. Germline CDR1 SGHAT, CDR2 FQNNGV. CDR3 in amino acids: CASSLGRQVYNSPLHF. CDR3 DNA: TGTGCCAGCAGCTTAGGGAGACAGGTCTATAATTCACCCCTCCACTTT.

Here the CDR3 reads CASGWPGMNTEAFF. In DNA, the CDR3 is TGTGCTAGTGGTTGGCCAGGGATGAACACTGAAGCTTTCTTT. The rearrangement joins TRBV12-5 to TRBJ1-1; the D gene is possibly TRBD1 (5 bases). Germline assignment: CDR1 LGHNT and CDR2 FRNRAP. The CDR3 has 14 residues. V lost 4 bases to trimming and J lost 0 bases, with 9 bases between them.

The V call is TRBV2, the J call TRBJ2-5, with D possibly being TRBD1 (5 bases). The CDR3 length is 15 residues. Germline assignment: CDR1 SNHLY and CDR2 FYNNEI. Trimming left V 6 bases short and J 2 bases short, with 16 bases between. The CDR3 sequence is CASRAVWGFQETQYF. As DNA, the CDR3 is TGTGCCAGCAGGGCCGTCTGGGGCTTTCAAGAGACCCAGTACTTC. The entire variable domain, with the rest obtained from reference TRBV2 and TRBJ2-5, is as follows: EPEVTQTPSHQVTQMGQEVILRCVPISNHLYFYWYRQILGQKVEFLVSFYNNEISEKSEIFDDQFSVERPDGSNFTLKIRSTKLEDSAMYFCASRAVWGFQETQYFGPGTRLLVL.

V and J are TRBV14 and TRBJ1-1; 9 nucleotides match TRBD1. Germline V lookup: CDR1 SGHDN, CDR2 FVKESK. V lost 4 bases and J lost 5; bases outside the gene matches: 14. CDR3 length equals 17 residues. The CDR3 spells CASSLLKRDRVRTEAFF. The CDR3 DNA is TGTGCCAGCAGCCTCCTTAAGAGGGACAGGGTTCGGACTGAAGCTTTCTTT.

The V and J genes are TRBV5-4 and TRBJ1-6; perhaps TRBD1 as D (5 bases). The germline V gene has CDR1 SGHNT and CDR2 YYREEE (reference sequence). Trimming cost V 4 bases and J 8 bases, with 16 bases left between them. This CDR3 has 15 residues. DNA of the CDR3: TGTGCCAGCAGCCCAGGCGGGGGGACCCATTCACCCCTCCACTTT. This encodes CASSPGGGTHSPLHF.